This T cell receptor (beta chain) was observed in a study of blood T cell repertoires in COVID-19. Germline V gene data show CDR1 as SGDLS and CDR2 as YYNGEE. This CDR3 contains 17 residues. Trimming took 1 base from V and 2 from J, leaving 16 bases between them. Original processing notes: Using reference gene primer amplification, nucleated cell counts were estimated. Assay used: immunoSEQ multiplex PCR; TCRdb lists only in-frame clones, some missing. V, J and clone size derive from that table, while D and trimming were established from the DNA sequence. The data hold about 250,000 clones, with roughly 80% observed a single time.

Sequencing was done on a sample of peripheral blood. The TCR originated in a man at least 80 years old with acute or convalescent COVID-19. V usage is TRBV9 and J usage is TRBJ2-1; tentative D call: TRBD2 (8 bases). CDR3 coding DNA: TGTGCCAGCAGCGTAAAAGACGGGAGGGGGCCCTACAATGAGCAGTTCTTC. This gives the protein CASSVKDGRGPYNEQFF.